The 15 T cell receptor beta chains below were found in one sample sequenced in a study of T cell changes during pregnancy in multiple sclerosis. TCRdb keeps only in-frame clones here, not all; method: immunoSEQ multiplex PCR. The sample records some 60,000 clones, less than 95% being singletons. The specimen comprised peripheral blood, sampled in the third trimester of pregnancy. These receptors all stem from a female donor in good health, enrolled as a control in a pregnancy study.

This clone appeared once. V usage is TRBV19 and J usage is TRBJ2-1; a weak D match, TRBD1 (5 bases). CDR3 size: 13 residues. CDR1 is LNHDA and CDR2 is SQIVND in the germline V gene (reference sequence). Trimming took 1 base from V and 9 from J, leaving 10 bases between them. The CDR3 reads CASSIVSRAEQFF. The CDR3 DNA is TGTGCCAGTAGTATAGTTTCCAGGGCTGAGCAGTTCTTC.

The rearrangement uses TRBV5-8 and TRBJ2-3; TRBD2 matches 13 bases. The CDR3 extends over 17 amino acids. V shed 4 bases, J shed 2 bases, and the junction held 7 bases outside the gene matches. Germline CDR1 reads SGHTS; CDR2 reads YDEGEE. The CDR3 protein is CASSRRGLAGLTDTQYF. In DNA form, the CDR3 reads TGTGCCAGCAGCCGAAGGGGACTAGCGGGACTCACAGATACGCAGTATTTT.

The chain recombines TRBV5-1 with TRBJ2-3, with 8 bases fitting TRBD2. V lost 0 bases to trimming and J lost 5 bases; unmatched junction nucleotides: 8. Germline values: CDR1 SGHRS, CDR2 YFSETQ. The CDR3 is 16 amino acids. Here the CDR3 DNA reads TGCGCCAGCAGCTTGGCCTCTAGCGGGCTGGGAGATACGCAGTATTTT. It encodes CASSLASSGLGDTQYF.

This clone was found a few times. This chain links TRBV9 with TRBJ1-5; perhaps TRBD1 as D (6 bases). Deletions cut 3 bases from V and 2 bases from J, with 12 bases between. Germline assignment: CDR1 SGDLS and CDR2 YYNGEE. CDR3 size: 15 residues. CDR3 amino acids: CASSESGQRNQPQHF. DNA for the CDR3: TGTGCCAGCAGCGAGTCGGGACAACGCAATCAGCCCCAGCATTTT.

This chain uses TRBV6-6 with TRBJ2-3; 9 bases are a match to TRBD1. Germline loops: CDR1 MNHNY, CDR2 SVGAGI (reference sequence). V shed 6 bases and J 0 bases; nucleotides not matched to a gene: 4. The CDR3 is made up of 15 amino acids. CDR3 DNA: TGTGCCAGCAGGATACAGGGGGCCAGCACAGATACGCAGTATTTT. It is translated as CASRIQGASTDTQYF.

CDR3 sequence (DNA): TGCGCCAGCAGCTTAGGGGGGACAGACATGAACACTGAAGCTTTCTTT. This sequence encodes CASSLGGTDMNTEAFF. This chain links TRBV5-1 with TRBJ1-1; 7 nucleotides match TRBD1. The CDR3 has 16 amino acids. V lost 2 bases and J lost 0; bases outside the gene matches: 7. Germline CDR1 is SGHRS and CDR2 is YFSETQ.

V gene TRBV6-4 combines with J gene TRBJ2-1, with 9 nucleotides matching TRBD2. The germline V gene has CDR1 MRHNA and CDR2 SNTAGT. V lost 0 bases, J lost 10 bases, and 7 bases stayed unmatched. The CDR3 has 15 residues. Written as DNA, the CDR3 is TGTGCCAGCAGTGACTCGGCGGGGGGGGTGGGAGAGCAGTTCTTC. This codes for CASSDSAGGVGEQFF.

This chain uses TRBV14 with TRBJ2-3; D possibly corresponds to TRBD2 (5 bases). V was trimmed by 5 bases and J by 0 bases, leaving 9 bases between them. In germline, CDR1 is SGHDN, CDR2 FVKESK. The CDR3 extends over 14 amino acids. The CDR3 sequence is CASSSRVSTDTQYF. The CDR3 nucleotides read TGTGCCAGCAGCTCGCGGGTGAGCACAGATACGCAGTATTTT. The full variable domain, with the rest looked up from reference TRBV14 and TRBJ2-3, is EAGVTQFPSHSVIEKGQTVTLRCDPISGHDNLYWYRRVMGKEIKFLLHFVKESKQDESGMPNNRFLAERTGGTYSTLKVQPAELEDSGVYFCASSSRVSTDTQYFGPGTRLTVL.

The CDR3 sequence: CASSAGITNEKLFF. The CDR3, as DNA: TGTGCCAGCTCAGCAGGAATCACTAATGAAAAACTGTTTTTT. The chain couples TRBV18 to TRBJ1-4, with unresolved D. The CDR3 runs 14 residues. Germline lookup yields CDR1 KGHSH and CDR2 LQKENI. The V end was cut by 5 bases, the J end by 2 bases, with 9 bases between.

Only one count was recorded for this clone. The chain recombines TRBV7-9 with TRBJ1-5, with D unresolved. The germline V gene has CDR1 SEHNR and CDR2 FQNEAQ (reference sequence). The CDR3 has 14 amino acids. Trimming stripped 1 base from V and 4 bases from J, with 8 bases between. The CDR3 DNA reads TGTGCCAGCAGCTTAGGCGGAGTTAATCAGCCCCAGCATTTT. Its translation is CASSLGGVNQPQHF.

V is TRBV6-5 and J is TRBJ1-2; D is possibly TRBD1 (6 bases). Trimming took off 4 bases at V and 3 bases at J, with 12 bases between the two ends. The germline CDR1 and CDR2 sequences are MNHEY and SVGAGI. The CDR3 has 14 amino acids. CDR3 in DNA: TGTGCCAGCAGTTTCAAACAGGGAGACTATGGCTACACCTTC. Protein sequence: CASSFKQGDYGYTF.

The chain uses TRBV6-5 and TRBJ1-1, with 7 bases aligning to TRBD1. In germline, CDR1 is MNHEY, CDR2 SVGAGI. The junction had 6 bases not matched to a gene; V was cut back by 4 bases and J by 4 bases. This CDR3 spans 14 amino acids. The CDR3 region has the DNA TGTGCCAGCAGTTTTAAGGGGGCATTCACTGAAGCTTTCTTT. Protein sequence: CASSFKGAFTEAFF.

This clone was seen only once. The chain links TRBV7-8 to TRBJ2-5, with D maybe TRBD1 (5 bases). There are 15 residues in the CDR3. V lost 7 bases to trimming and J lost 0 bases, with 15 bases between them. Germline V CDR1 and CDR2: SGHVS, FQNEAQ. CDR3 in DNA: TGTGCCAGCACCATGGAGACGGACAACCAAGAGACCCAGTACTTC. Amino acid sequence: CASTMETDNQETQYF.

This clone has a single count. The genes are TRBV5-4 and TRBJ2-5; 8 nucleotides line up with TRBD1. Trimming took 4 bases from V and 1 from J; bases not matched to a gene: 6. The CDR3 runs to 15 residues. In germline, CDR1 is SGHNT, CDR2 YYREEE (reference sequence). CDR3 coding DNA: TGTGCCAGCAGCCAACAACAGGGGGGCCAAGAGACCCAGTACTTC. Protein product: CASSQQQGGQETQYF. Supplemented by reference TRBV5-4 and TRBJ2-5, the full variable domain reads ETGVTQSPTHLIKTRGQQVTLRCSSQSGHNTVSWYQQALGQGPQFIFQYYREEENGRGNFPPRFSGLQFPNYSSELNVNALELDDSALYLCASSQQQGGQETQYFGPGTRLLVL.

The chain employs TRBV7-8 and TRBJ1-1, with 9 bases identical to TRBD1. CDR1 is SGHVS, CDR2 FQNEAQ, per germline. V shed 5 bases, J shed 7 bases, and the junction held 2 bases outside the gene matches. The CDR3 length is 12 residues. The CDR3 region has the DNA TGTGCCAGCAGCGCGGGACAGGGTGAAGCTTTCTTT. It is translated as CASSAGQGEAFF. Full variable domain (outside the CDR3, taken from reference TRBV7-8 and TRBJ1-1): GAGVSQSPRYKVAKRGQDVALRCDPISGHVSLFWYQQALGQGPEFLTYFQNEAQLDKSGLPSDRFFAERPEGSVSTLKIQRTQQEDSAVYLCASSAGQGEAFFGQGTRLTVV.